The 2 T cell receptor beta chains below were found in one sample sequenced in a study of blood T cell repertoires in COVID-19. Assay used: immunoSEQ multiplex PCR; TCRdb lists only in-frame clones, some missing. The profile shows roughly 410,000 clones, approximately 89% of them singletons. Sequenced material: peripheral blood. All receptors come from a woman in her fifties or sixties with COVID-19, enrolled during active disease.

This clone was counted between two and nine times. The V and J genes are TRBV3-1 (or the pseudogene TRBV3-2) and TRBJ2-5; 14 positions agree with TRBD2. Germline CDR1 LGHDT, CDR2 YNNKEL (reference sequence). V dropped 3 bases and J dropped 5; count of bases not matched to a gene: 2. This CDR3 region has 15 residues. The CDR3 here is CASSHWTSGGETQYF. CDR3 in DNA: TGTGCCAGCAGCCACTGGACTAGCGGGGGGGAGACCCAGTACTTC.

A remark on this clone: The junction differs from germline at one of its ends, possibly a read error. This rearrangement joins TRBV7-6 to TRBJ2-3; maybe TRBD1 (5 bases). In germline, CDR1 is SGHVS, CDR2 FNYEAQ. The CDR3 extends over 14 amino acids. CDR3 nucleotides: TGTGCCAGCAGTTTAGGGGCCCTAACAGATACGCAGTATTTT. As protein: CASSLGALTDTQYF.